This T cell receptor (beta chain) was recovered during a study of blood T cell repertoires in COVID-19. Whole-study context: From the United States, Italy and Spain came samples of acute and convalescent COVID-19.

This table comes from immunoSEQ multiplex PCR, and its TCRdb copy is limited to in-frame clones, with some not included. The sample has some 130,000 clones; around 85% are singletons. The CDR3 consists of 15 residues. CDR1 MGHRA and CDR2 YSYEKL come from the germline V gene. With 0 bases clipped from V and 11 bases from J, the junction kept 12 bases outside the gene matches. This chain connects TRBV4-1 to TRBJ1-1; TRBD1 agrees at 7 bases. The sequence came from a human donor in a cohort sampled during active COVID-19. The material sequenced was peripheral blood. This chain's CDR3 is CASSQDLTGVTSAFF. The CDR3 DNA is TGCGCCAGCAGCCAAGATCTAACAGGGGTTACGTCGGCTTTCTTT.